A single sample is the source of the 13 T cell receptor beta chains below, sequenced in a study of T-cell memory formation after mild COVID-19. TCRdb independently ran MiXCR on the 5' RACE reads; one entry per CDR3 protein. Of 120,000 to 150,000 distinct CDR3 sequences listed, 15% to 20% are singletons. Sequencing was carried out using PBMCs or a T cell subset sorted from them (not recorded which). The source is an adult woman who had mild COVID-19 (a few samples of this study predate the infection). Cell type and time point are not known.

The chain links TRBV21-1 to TRBJ2-7. TRBV21-1 is shown as a pseudogene. The length of the CDR3 is 12 residues. In DNA form, the CDR3 reads TGTGCCAGCAGCAAAGGCCACGACGAGCAGTACTTC. Translated: CASSKGHDEQYF.

This clonotype was counted only a few times. This sequence joins TRBV4-1 and TRBJ2-1, with TRBD2 identical over 10 bases. Germline V gene sequence: CDR1 MGHRA, CDR2 YSYEKL. This CDR3 has 15 residues. V was clipped by 5 bases and J by 10 bases; unmatched bases: 11. The CDR3 nucleotides read TGCGCCAGCAGCAAAGGGCTAGCGGGGGATCGGGAGCAGTTCTTC. This translates into CASSKGLAGDREQFF.

The chain has TRBV2 and TRBJ2-7; D gene ambiguous. The CDR3 loop spans 13 amino acids. Trimming shortened V by 10 bases and J by 5 bases, and 18 bases separated the two germline ends. Germline V lookup: CDR1 SNHLY, CDR2 FYNNEI. The CDR3 protein is CATNQALTHEQYF. The DNA for the CDR3 is TGTGCCACAAACCAGGCCCTGACTCACGAGCAGTACTTC.

This chain joins TRBV6-6 and TRBJ1-5, with 9 bases that match TRBD1. Germline V gene sequence: CDR1 MNHNY, CDR2 SVGAGI (reference sequence). V dropped 5 bases and J dropped 2; count of bases not matched to a gene: 7. The CDR3 totals 16 residues. Here the CDR3 DNA reads TGTGCCAGCAGTCGCGGGACAGGGTCTGGCAATCAGCCCCAGCATTTT. Encoded protein: CASSRGTGSGNQPQHF.

This clonotype was seen a few times. DNA for the CDR3: TGTGCCAGCAGTTCTACCGGGACGTCTCTTAGGGAGCAGTACTTC. This translates into CASSSTGTSLREQYF. This rearrangement joins TRBV6-5 to TRBJ2-7; D might be TRBD1 or TRBD2, each matching 5 bases. The length of the CDR3 is 15 residues. V was shortened by 4 bases and J by 7 bases, with 20 bases between the two germline ends. Germline CDR1 reads MNHEY; CDR2 reads SVGAGI.

DNA of the CDR3: TGTGCCAGCAGCCAATCGACGGGTCCCTATGGCTACACCTTC. It translates to CASSQSTGPYGYTF. This chain links TRBV16 with TRBJ1-2, with D unclear. V dropped 0 bases and J dropped 4 bases, with 9 bases sitting between them. This CDR3 region has 14 residues. Germline V gene lookup returns CDR1 KGHSY and CDR2 FQNENV.

This clonotype was counted a few times. The chain uses TRBV6-5 and TRBJ1-2; TRBD1 aligns across 7 bases. Germline CDR1 is MNHEY and CDR2 is SVGAGI. The ends lost 2 bases at V and 6 bases at J; junction bases unmatched: 3. This CDR3 has 13 residues. The CDR3 sequence: CASSYRGHDGYTF. DNA of the CDR3: TGTGCCAGCAGTTACAGGGGGCACGATGGCTACACCTTC.

This clonotype was recorded a few times. The J gene is TRBJ1-2, the V gene TRBV7-8, with D maybe TRBD1 (5 bases). Germline V CDR1 and CDR2: SGHVS, FQNEAQ. The CDR3 loop spans 15 amino acids. Trimming took off 3 bases at V and 5 bases at J, with 16 bases between the two ends. In DNA form, the CDR3 reads TGTGCCAGCAGCTTTCTTGCAGGGCGGCCATATGGCTACACCTTC. Translated, it gives CASSFLAGRPYGYTF. The full variable domain, completed using reference TRBV7-8 and TRBJ1-2, is GAGVSQSPRYKVAKRGQDVALRCDPISGHVSLFWYQQALGQGPEFLTYFQNEAQLDKSGLPSDRFFAERPEGSVSTLKIQRTQQEDSAVYLCASSFLAGRPYGYTFGSGTRLTVV.

This clonotype occurred a few times. The V gene is TRBV29-1, the J gene TRBJ2-7; 7 bases fit TRBD1. V trimming: 7 bases; J trimming: 4 bases; junction bases outside the gene matches: 13. CDR1 is SQVTM and CDR2 is ANQGSEA in the germline V gene. The CDR3 is made up of 14 amino acids. The CDR3 region is CSADGKRQGYEQYF. The CDR3 DNA reads TGCAGCGCAGACGGGAAGCGACAGGGATACGAGCAGTACTTC.

The rearrangement joins TRBV6-2 or TRBV6-3 to TRBJ2-2; 7 positions agree with TRBD1. The CDR3 is made up of 16 amino acids. The ends lost 5 bases at V and 0 bases at J; junction bases unmatched: 6. Per germline, CDR1 MNHEY and CDR2 SVGEGT. Here the CDR3 DNA reads TGTGCCAGCAGTCGGGCCGGGACAGCGAACACCGGGGAGCTGTTTTTT. Residues: CASSRAGTANTGELFF.

In its sample, this clonotype was seen a few times. This chain links TRBV7-6 with TRBJ2-1; D possibly corresponds to TRBD2 (7 bases). CDR1 and CDR2 (germline): SGHVS, FNYEAQ. The CDR3 totals 15 residues. Trimming stripped 1 base from V and 8 bases from J, with 15 bases between. CDR3 coding DNA: TGTGCCAGCAGCTTAGGCCAGGGGAGGGGGGATGAGCAGTTCTTC. This encodes CASSLGQGRGDEQFF.

The V call is TRBV12-3 or TRBV12-4, the J call TRBJ2-1; D is possibly TRBD1 or TRBD2 (5 bases each). Trimming pared 7 bases from V and 7 bases from J, leaving 20 bases between. The CDR3 is 15 amino acids. CDR3 sequence (DNA): TGTGCCAGCATGGAGGCCAAAGGGGTTAGGAATGAGCAGTTCTTC. Its translation is CASMEAKGVRNEQFF.

This rearrangement joins TRBV7-2 to TRBJ2-4; D is perhaps TRBD2 (6 bases). Germline values: CDR1 SGHTA, CDR2 FQGNSA. V dropped 4 bases and J dropped 0 bases, with 10 bases sitting between them. This CDR3 comprises 15 residues. CDR3 bases: TGTGCCAGCAGCTCGGGACTTCAAGCCAAAAACATTCAGTACTTC. Protein sequence: CASSSGLQAKNIQYF.